This record concerns one T cell receptor (beta chain) sequence. These data come from a study of blood T cell repertoires in COVID-19. Across the whole study: Specimens from acute and convalescent COVID-19 originated in the United States, Italy and Spain. Sample material is recorded as cDNA or gDNA derived from T cells, B-cell-depleted T cells, or PBMCs.

In germline, CDR1 is SGDLS, CDR2 YYNGEE. Trimming stripped 4 bases from V and 2 bases from J, with 10 bases between. This CDR3 spans 15 amino acids. Per the original data handling: Counts of nucleated cells, estimated from reference gene primer amplification, were obtained. Data came from immunoSEQ multiplex PCR; TCRdb stores just in-frame clones and leaves some out. D and trimming come from the DNA, and the V and J calls and clone size come from that table. The sample yields about 140,000 clones, 65% to 90% seen once. The V call is TRBV9, the J call TRBJ1-6; D is unclear. Sequencing was carried out using peripheral blood. The receptor comes from a man in his fifties or sixties with active or convalescent COVID-19. The CDR3 sequence: CASSPSGTYNSPLHF. As DNA, the CDR3 is TGTGCCAGCAGCCCGTCGGGGACCTATAATTCACCCCTCCACTTT.